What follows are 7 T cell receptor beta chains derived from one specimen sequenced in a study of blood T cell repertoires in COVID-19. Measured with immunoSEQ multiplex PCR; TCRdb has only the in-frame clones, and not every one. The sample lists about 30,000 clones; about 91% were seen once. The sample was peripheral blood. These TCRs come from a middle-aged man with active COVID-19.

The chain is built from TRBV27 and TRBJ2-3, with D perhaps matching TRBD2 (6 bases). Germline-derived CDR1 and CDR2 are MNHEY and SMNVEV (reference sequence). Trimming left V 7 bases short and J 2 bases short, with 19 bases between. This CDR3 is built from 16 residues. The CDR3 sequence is CASTPSWGEVTDTQYF. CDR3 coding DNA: TGTGCCAGCACCCCCTCGTGGGGGGAGGTCACAGATACGCAGTATTTT.

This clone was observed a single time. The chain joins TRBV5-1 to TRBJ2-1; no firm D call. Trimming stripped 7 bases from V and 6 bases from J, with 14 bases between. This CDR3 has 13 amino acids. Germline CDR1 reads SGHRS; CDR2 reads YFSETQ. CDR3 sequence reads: CASSPEPGNEQFF. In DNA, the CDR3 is TGCGCCAGCTCCCCAGAACCTGGCAATGAGCAGTTCTTC.

CDR3 in amino acids: CASSPLRDEQYF. Written as DNA, the CDR3 is TGTGCCAGCTCACCACTGCGTGACGAGCAGTACTTC. The genes are TRBV18 and TRBJ2-7; D gene unclear. From germline, CDR1 is KGHSH and CDR2 LQKENI. The length of the CDR3 is 12 residues. The V gene lost 1 base and the J gene lost 5 bases, with 6 bases spanning the gap.

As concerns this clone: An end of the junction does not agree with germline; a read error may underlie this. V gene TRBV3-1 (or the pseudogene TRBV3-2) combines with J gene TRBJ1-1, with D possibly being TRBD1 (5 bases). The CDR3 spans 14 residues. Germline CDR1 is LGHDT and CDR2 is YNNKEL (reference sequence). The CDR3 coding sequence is TGTGCCAGCAGCCAAGATAACGGAGGGCAGGGAGGGTTGTTC. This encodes CASSQDNGGQGGLF.

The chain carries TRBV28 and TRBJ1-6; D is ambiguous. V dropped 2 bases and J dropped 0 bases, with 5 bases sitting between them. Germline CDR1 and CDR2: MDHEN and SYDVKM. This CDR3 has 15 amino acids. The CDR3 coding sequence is TGTGCCAGCAGTTTAGGGAGCTCCTATAATTCACCCCTCCACTTT. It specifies CASSLGSSYNSPLHF.

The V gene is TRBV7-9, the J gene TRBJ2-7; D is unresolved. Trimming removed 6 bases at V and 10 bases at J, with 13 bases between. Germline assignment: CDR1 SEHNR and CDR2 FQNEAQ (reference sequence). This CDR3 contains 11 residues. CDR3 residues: CASSTQDPQYF. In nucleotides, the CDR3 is TGTGCCAGCAGTACCCAGGATCCCCAGTACTTC.

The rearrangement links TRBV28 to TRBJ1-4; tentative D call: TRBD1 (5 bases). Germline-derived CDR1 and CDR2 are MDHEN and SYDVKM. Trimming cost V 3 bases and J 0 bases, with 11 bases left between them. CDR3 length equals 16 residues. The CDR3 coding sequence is TGTGCCAGCAGTTTGCGGGGGTACTCAACTAATGAAAAACTGTTTTTT. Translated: CASSLRGYSTNEKLFF.